A single sample is the source of the 5 T cell receptor beta chains below, sequenced in a study of beta chain features in type 1 diabetes. The isolated RNA, all of it, was reverse transcribed, so expressed TCRB transcripts were what got sequenced. Clones were read by immunoSEQ multiplex PCR, and TCRdb kept only the in-frame ones, dropping some. The top ten hold less than 1.5% of the sample, which has about 220,000 clones, roughly a tenth seen once. Sequenced sample: central memory CD4+ T cells from blood. The receptors were sampled from a man between 18 and 29 years old in good health.

This clone was observed a handful of times. Other DNA sequences within the sample encode an identical CDR3. V and J are TRBV5-4 and TRBJ2-3, with 9 bases lining up with TRBD2. Germline lookup yields CDR1 SGHNT and CDR2 YYREEE (reference sequence). This CDR3 is built from 16 residues. V shed 2 bases, J shed 0 bases, and the junction held 4 bases outside the gene matches. The CDR3 DNA sequence: TGTGCCAGCAGCTTACGCCTAGCGGGGAGCACAGATACGCAGTATTTT. This gives the protein CASSLRLAGSTDTQYF.

This clone has more than one count but fewer than ten. V and J are TRBV14 and TRBJ2-6, with TRBD2 matching 12 bases. With V trimmed by 4 bases and J by 0 bases, 7 bases remained unmatched. Germline CDR1 and CDR2: SGHDN and FVKESK. This CDR3 spans 19 amino acids. The CDR3 region is CASSPLRLAGASGANVLTF. The CDR3 DNA follows: TGTGCCAGCAGCCCCCTGCGACTAGCGGGGGCCTCTGGGGCCAACGTCCTGACTTTC. Variable domain in full (rest from reference TRBV14 and TRBJ2-6): EAGVTQFPSHSVIEKGQTVTLRCDPISGHDNLYWYRRVMGKEIKFLLHFVKESKQDESGMPNNRFLAERTGGTYSTLKVQPAELEDSGVYFCASSPLRLAGASGANVLTFGAGSRLTVL.

The table lists this clone with a few counts. Written as DNA, the CDR3 is TGCAGCGTTGATAGGCCAGACCGCCTCCACGAGCAGTACTTC. Its protein is CSVDRPDRLHEQYF. The V gene is TRBV29-1, the J gene TRBJ2-7; no clear D. The germline gives CDR1 SQVTM, CDR2 ANQGSEA. Trimming cost V 3 bases and J 5 bases, with 17 bases left between them. The CDR3 is made up of 14 amino acids.

The chain links TRBV5-4 to TRBJ2-7; 9 bases are a match to TRBD1. Germline trimming cut 4 bases from V and 1 base from J; bases unmatched to any gene: 6. Germline CDR1 is SGHNT and CDR2 is YYREEE (reference sequence). This CDR3 has 15 amino acids. The CDR3 reads CASSRRGQGSYEQYF. The CDR3 bases are TGTGCCAGCAGCAGAAGGGGACAGGGATCCTACGAGCAGTACTTC.

The sample holds a few counts of this clone. A much more abundant neighbour one base away suggests this may be a read error. The chain employs TRBV28 and TRBJ2-6; D ambiguous. The CDR3 has 16 amino acids. CDR1 and CDR2 from the germline V gene are MDHEN and SYDVKM. As DNA, the CDR3 is TGTGCCCGCAGTTGGGCCCGGAGCTCTGGGGCCAACGTCCTGACTTTC. Translation: CARSWARSSGANVLTF. The variable domain in full, completed from reference TRBV28 and TRBJ2-6, reads DVKVTQSSRYLVKRTGEKVFLECVQDMDHENMFWYRQDPGLGLRLIYFSYDVKMKEKGDIPEGYSVSREKKERFSLILESASTNQTSMYLCARSWARSSGANVLTFGAGSRLTVL.